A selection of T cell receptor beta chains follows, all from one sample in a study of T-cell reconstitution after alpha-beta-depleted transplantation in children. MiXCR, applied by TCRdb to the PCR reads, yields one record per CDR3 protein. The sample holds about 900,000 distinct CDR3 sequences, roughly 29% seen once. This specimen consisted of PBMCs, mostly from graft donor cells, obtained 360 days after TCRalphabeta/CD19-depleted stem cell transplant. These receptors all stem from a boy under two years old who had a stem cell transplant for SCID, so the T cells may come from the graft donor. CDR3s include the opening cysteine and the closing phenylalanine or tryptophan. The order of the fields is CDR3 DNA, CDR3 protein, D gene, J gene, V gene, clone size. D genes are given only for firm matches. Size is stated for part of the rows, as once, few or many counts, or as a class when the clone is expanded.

cdr3_nt: TGTGCCAGCATAAGGGGGGGAGCGGGAAGGCAAGAGACCCAGTACTTC; cdr3_aa: CASIRGGAGRQETQYF; d_call: NA; j_call: TRBJ2-5; v_call: TRBV28; clone_size: NA
cdr3_nt: TGCAGCGCCGGAGAAGGGCGCAATGAGCAGTTCTTC; cdr3_aa: CSAGEGRNEQFF; d_call: NA; j_call: TRBJ2-1; v_call: TRBV29-1; clone_size: NA
cdr3_nt: TGCGCCAGCAGCGGCGGGACAGGGGCCAATGGCTACACCTTC; cdr3_aa: CASSGGTGANGYTF; d_call: TRBD1; j_call: TRBJ1-2; v_call: TRBV5-1; clone_size: NA
cdr3_nt: TGTGCCAGCAGCTTATCCCAGGACAGCACCGGGTATTCACCCCTCCACTTT; cdr3_aa: CASSLSQDSTGYSPLHF; d_call: NA; j_call: TRBJ1-6; v_call: TRBV7-2; clone_size: NA
cdr3_nt: TGTGCCAGCAGTCCATCTTTAGTCATTCGGCCCCAGCATTTT; cdr3_aa: CASSPSLVIRPQHF; d_call: NA; j_call: TRBJ1-5; v_call: TRBV12-3/TRBV12-4; clone_size: few
cdr3_nt: TGTGCCAGCAGTACGACAGGGGGCGCGGGCAATCAGCCCCAGCATTTT; cdr3_aa: CASSTTGGAGNQPQHF; d_call: TRBD1; j_call: TRBJ1-5; v_call: TRBV3-1; clone_size: NA
cdr3_nt: TGTGCCATCAGTGAGGTGGGGCTTAGCACAGATACGCAGTATTTT; cdr3_aa: CAISEVGLSTDTQYF; d_call: NA; j_call: TRBJ2-3; v_call: TRBV10-3; clone_size: few
cdr3_nt: TGTGCCAGCAGTTACCACCTAGGGACTAGCGGGGACGACAATGAGCAGTTCTTC; cdr3_aa: CASSYHLGTSGDDNEQFF; d_call: TRBD2; j_call: TRBJ2-1; v_call: TRBV6-2/TRBV6-3; clone_size: NA
cdr3_nt: TGTGCCAGCAGCCAGGGACCAACTAACTATGGCTACACCTTC; cdr3_aa: CASSQGPTNYGYTF; d_call: NA; j_call: TRBJ1-2; v_call: TRBV2; clone_size: few
cdr3_nt: TGTGCCAGCAGTGGAGAGACTAGCGGGGGGGTCATTCCAACCTACAATGAGCAGTTCTTC; cdr3_aa: CASSGETSGGVIPTYNEQFF; d_call: TRBD2; j_call: TRBJ2-1; v_call: TRBV2; clone_size: NA
cdr3_nt: TGTGCCAGCAGTGCATCGCCGGGTTACGAGCAGTACTTC; cdr3_aa: CASSASPGYEQYF; d_call: NA; j_call: TRBJ2-7; v_call: TRBV25-1; clone_size: few
cdr3_nt: TGTGCCAGCAGCCAAGAAAAGGCTGGCACAGATACGCAGTATTTT; cdr3_aa: CASSQEKAGTDTQYF; d_call: NA; j_call: TRBJ2-3; v_call: TRBV4-2; clone_size: few
cdr3_nt: TGCAGTGCTAGCTGGACAGGGGAGGGAGAGACCCAGTACTTC; cdr3_aa: CSASWTGEGETQYF; d_call: TRBD1; j_call: TRBJ2-5; v_call: TRBV20-1; clone_size: few
cdr3_nt: TGTGCCAGCAGCCCACGAAAGAACACTGAAGCTTTCTTT; cdr3_aa: CASSPRKNTEAFF; d_call: NA; j_call: TRBJ1-1; v_call: TRBV7-2; clone_size: few
cdr3_nt: TGTGCCAGCAATGGGGATTCCTACGAGCAGTACTTC; cdr3_aa: CASNGDSYEQYF; d_call: NA; j_call: TRBJ2-7; v_call: TRBV6-1; clone_size: few
cdr3_nt: TGTGCCAGCAGCTTATGGGGACAGGCTAATTCACCCCTCCACTTT; cdr3_aa: CASSLWGQANSPLHF; d_call: TRBD1; j_call: TRBJ1-6; v_call: TRBV7-8; clone_size: NA
cdr3_nt: TGTGCCAGCAGTTACTCGATTAACAGGGATCAGCCCCAGCATTTT; cdr3_aa: CASSYSINRDQPQHF; d_call: NA; j_call: TRBJ1-5; v_call: TRBV6-5; clone_size: NA
cdr3_nt: TGTGCCAGCAGAGGGGGCGGGGGGGCCCGGAATGAGCAGTTCTTC; cdr3_aa: CASRGGGGARNEQFF; d_call: TRBD2; j_call: TRBJ2-1; v_call: TRBV2; clone_size: NA
cdr3_nt: TGCGCCAGCAGCCAAGGGCACAGGTCAGACTACGAGCAGTACTTC; cdr3_aa: CASSQGHRSDYEQYF; d_call: NA; j_call: TRBJ2-7; v_call: TRBV4-1; clone_size: few
cdr3_nt: TGTGCCAGCAGCGTAGACGGAACCTACAATGAGCAGTTCTTC; cdr3_aa: CASSVDGTYNEQFF; d_call: NA; j_call: TRBJ2-1; v_call: TRBV9; clone_size: NA
cdr3_nt: TGTGCCAGCACTCGACTAGCGGGGGGCCCCTTTAATGAGCAGTTCTTC; cdr3_aa: CASTRLAGGPFNEQFF; d_call: TRBD2; j_call: TRBJ2-1; v_call: TRBV27; clone_size: NA
cdr3_nt: TGTGCCAGCAGCCGGCAAAGGGACAGGGGTGGCCTGAACGAGCAGTACTTC; cdr3_aa: CASSRQRDRGGLNEQYF; d_call: TRBD1; j_call: TRBJ2-7; v_call: TRBV12-3/TRBV12-4; clone_size: NA
cdr3_nt: TGTGCCAGCAGCCCAAGGGCGGGGGTCAGAAATTCACCCCTCCACTTT; cdr3_aa: CASSPRAGVRNSPLHF; d_call: NA; j_call: TRBJ1-6; v_call: TRBV7-2; clone_size: NA
cdr3_nt: TGTGCCATCAGTGAGGGGGAGCGCGAGTACTTC; cdr3_aa: CAISEGEREYF; d_call: NA; j_call: TRBJ2-5; v_call: TRBV10-3; clone_size: NA
cdr3_nt: TGTGCCAGCAGTTCTCCACGACTAGCGGGGGGGAACTACAATGAGCAGTTCTTC; cdr3_aa: CASSSPRLAGGNYNEQFF; d_call: TRBD2; j_call: TRBJ2-1; v_call: TRBV27; clone_size: once
cdr3_nt: TGCGCCAGCAGCCCAGGGACAGGGGAGGAGACCCAGTACTTC; cdr3_aa: CASSPGTGEETQYF; d_call: TRBD1; j_call: TRBJ2-5; v_call: TRBV4-3; clone_size: few
cdr3_nt: TGTGCCAGCAGTGAACGGGGGGAGATCCGGAACACCGGGGAGCTGTTTTTT; cdr3_aa: CASSERGEIRNTGELFF; d_call: TRBD2; j_call: TRBJ2-2; v_call: TRBV2; clone_size: many
cdr3_nt: TGTGCCAGCAGCCTAGACCCGACAGGGGGCAGTGAGCAGTTCTTC; cdr3_aa: CASSLDPTGGSEQFF; d_call: TRBD1; j_call: TRBJ2-1; v_call: TRBV28; clone_size: few
cdr3_nt: TGCAGTGCTAGTGCTCCCCGGCCGGGGGATCAGCCCCAGCATTTT; cdr3_aa: CSASAPRPGDQPQHF; d_call: NA; j_call: TRBJ1-5; v_call: TRBV20-1; clone_size: NA
cdr3_nt: TGCGCCAGCAGCCCGGATATCCGAGGGAACACTGAAGCTTTCTTT; cdr3_aa: CASSPDIRGNTEAFF; d_call: NA; j_call: TRBJ1-1; v_call: TRBV5-1; clone_size: NA
cdr3_nt: TGTGCCAGCAGCCCCGACGGGGTTAGGCCCCAGCATTTT; cdr3_aa: CASSPDGVRPQHF; d_call: NA; j_call: TRBJ1-5; v_call: TRBV6-5; clone_size: NA
cdr3_nt: TGTGCCAGCACCGCATGGGGAGGACAGTCCGAAGCTTTCTTT; cdr3_aa: CASTAWGGQSEAFF; d_call: NA; j_call: TRBJ1-1; v_call: TRBV6-1; clone_size: few
cdr3_nt: TGCAGTGCTTCGGGGGGGGGCCAAGATACGCAGTATTTT; cdr3_aa: CSASGGGQDTQYF; d_call: TRBD2; j_call: TRBJ2-3; v_call: TRBV20-1; clone_size: few
cdr3_nt: TGTGCCAGCTCATATCGGGACATGATAAGAAAAGAGACCCAGTACTTC; cdr3_aa: CASSYRDMIRKETQYF; d_call: NA; j_call: TRBJ2-5; v_call: TRBV28; clone_size: NA
cdr3_nt: TGCGCCAGCAGCCTATCTAGCGGCTACTCCTACAATGAGCAGTTCTTC; cdr3_aa: CASSLSSGYSYNEQFF; d_call: TRBD2; j_call: TRBJ2-1; v_call: TRBV4-1; clone_size: NA